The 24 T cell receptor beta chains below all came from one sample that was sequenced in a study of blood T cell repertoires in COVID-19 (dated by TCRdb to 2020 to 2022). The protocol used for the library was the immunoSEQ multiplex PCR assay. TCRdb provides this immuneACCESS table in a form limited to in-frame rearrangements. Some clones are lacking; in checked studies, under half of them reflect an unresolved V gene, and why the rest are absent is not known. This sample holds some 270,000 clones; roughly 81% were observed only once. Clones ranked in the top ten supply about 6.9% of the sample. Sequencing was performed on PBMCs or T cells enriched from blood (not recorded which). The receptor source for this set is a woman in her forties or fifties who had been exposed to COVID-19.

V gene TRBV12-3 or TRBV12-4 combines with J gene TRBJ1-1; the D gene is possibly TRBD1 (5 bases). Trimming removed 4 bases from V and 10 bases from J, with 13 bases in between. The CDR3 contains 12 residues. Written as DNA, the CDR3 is TGTGCCAGCAGTTACCTCGGGACTTCAGCTTTCTTT. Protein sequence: CASSYLGTSAFF.

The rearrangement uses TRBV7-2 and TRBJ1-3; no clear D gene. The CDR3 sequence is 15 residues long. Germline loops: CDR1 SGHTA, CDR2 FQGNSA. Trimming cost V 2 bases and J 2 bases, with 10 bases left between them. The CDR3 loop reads CASSLIAGAGNTIYF. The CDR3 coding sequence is TGTGCCAGCAGCTTAATCGCAGGTGCTGGAAACACCATATATTTT.

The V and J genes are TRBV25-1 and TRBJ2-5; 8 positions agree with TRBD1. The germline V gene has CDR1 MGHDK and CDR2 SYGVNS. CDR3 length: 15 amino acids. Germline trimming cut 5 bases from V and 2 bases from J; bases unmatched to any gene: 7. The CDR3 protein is CASSPFRGRQETQYF. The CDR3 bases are TGTGCCAGCAGTCCATTCAGGGGGCGGCAAGAGACCCAGTACTTC.

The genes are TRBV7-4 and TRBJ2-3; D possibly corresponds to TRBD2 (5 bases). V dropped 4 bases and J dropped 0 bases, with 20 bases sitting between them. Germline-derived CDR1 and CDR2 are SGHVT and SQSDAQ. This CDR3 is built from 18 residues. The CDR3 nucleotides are TGTGCCAGCAGCTCCGGCCCAACTAGGAGGACTAGCACAGATACGCAGTATTTT. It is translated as CASSSGPTRRTSTDTQYF.

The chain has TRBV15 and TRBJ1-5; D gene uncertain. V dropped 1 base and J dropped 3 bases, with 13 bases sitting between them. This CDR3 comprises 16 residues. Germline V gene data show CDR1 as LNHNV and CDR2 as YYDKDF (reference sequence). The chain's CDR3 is CATSRVRGSSNQPQHF. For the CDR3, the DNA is TGTGCCACCAGCAGAGTACGGGGTTCTTCCAATCAGCCCCAGCATTTT.

CDR3 DNA sequence: TGTGCCAGTACCCCACCGGGACAGCCTAACTATGGCTACACCTTC. Its protein product is CASTPPGQPNYGYTF. V is TRBV19 and J is TRBJ1-2; 7 positions match TRBD1. V lost 7 bases, J lost 0 bases, and 8 bases stayed unmatched. CDR1 and CDR2 (germline): LNHDA, SQIVND (reference sequence). There are 15 residues in the CDR3.

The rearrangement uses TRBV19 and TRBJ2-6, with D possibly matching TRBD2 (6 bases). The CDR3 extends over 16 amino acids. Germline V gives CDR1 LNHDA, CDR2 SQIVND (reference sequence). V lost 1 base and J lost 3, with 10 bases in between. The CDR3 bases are TGTGCCAGTAGTATAGGGGGGGTTGTTGGGGCCAACGTCCTGACTTTC. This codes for CASSIGGVVGANVLTF.

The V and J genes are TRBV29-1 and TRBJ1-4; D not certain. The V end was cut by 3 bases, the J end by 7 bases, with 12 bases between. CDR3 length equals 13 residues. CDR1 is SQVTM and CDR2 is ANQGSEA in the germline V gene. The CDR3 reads CSVERGIGEKLFF. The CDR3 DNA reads TGCAGCGTTGAGCGAGGTATTGGTGAAAAACTGTTTTTT.

The CDR3 loop is CASSQEAGGSSGANVLTF. The CDR3 bases are TGTGCCAGCAGCCAAGAGGCAGGGGGCTCCTCTGGGGCCAACGTCCTGACTTTC. The chain joins TRBV4-2 to TRBJ2-6, with 8 bases fitting TRBD1. Germline V lookup: CDR1 LGHNA, CDR2 YNFKEQ. Unmatched junction bases numbered 4, after V lost 0 bases and J lost 0 bases. CDR3 size: 18 residues.

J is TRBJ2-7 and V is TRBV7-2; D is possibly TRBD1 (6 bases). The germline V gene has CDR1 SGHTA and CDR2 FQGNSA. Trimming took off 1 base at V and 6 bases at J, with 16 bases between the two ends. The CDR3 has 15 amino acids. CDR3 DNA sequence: TGTGCCAGCAGCTTAGATCGGCGTTCCAGGGGCGAGCAGTACTTC. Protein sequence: CASSLDRRSRGEQYF.

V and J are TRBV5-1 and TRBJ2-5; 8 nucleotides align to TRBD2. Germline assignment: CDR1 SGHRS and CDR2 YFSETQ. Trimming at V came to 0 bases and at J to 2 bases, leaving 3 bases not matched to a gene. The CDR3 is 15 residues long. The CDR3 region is CASSLATSVQETQYF. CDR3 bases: TGCGCCAGCAGCTTGGCGACTAGCGTACAAGAGACCCAGTACTTC.

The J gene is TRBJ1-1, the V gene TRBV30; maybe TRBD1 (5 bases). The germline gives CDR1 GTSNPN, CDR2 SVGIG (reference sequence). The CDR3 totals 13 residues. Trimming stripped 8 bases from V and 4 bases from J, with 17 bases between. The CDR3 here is CAGGGRGATEAFF. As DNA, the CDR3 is TGTGCCGGGGGGGGTAGAGGAGCCACTGAAGCTTTCTTT.

CDR3: CASSSYRQEGGPLHF. Here the CDR3 DNA reads TGCGCCAGCAGCTCCTATCGACAGGAAGGTGGACCCCTCCACTTT. This chain uses TRBV5-1 with TRBJ1-6; tentatively, D is TRBD1 (6 bases). This CDR3 has 15 amino acids. The germline CDR1 and CDR2 sequences are SGHRS and YFSETQ. V lost 3 bases and J 12 bases, leaving 19 bases between the germline ends.

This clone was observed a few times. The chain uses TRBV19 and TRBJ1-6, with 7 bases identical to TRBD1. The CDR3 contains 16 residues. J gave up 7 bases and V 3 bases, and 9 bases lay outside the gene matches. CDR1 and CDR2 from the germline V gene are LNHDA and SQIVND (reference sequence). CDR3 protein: CASSMSGTASNSPLHF. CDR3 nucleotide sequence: TGTGCCAGTAGTATGTCCGGGACAGCGAGCAATTCACCCCTCCACTTT.

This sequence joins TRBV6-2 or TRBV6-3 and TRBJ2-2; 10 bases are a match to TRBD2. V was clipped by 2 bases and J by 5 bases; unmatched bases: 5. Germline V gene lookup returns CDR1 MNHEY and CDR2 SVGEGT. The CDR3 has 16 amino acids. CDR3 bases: TGTGCCAGCAGTTACCCTAGCGGGGGCTCTACCGGGGAGCTGTTTTTT. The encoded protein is CASSYPSGGSTGELFF.

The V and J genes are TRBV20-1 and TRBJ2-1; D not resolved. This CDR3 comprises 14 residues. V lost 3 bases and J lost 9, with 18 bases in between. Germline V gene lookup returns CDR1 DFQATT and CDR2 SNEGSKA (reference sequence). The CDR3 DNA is TGCAGTGCTAGTGGCAGCTTCAGGATGGGTGAGCAGTTCTTC. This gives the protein CSASGSFRMGEQFF.

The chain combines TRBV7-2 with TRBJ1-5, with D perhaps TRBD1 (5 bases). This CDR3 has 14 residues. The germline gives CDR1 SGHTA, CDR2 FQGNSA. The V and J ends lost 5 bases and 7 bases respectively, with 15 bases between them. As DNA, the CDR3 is TGTGCCAGCAGCCCTCAGGGTCCGCAGCAGCCCCAGCATTTT. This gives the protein CASSPQGPQQPQHF.

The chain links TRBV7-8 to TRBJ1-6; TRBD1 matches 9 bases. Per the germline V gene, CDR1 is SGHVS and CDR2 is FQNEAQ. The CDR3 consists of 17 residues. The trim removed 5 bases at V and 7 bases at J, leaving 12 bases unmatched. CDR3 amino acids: CASSPGTGSWLNSPLHF. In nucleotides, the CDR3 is TGTGCCAGCAGCCCCGGGACAGGGTCTTGGTTGAATTCACCCCTCCACTTT. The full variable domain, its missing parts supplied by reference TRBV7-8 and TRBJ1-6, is GAGVSQSPRYKVAKRGQDVALRCDPISGHVSLFWYQQALGQGPEFLTYFQNEAQLDKSGLPSDRFFAERPEGSVSTLKIQRTQQEDSAVYLCASSPGTGSWLNSPLHFGNGTRLTVT.

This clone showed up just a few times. CDR3 coding DNA: TGTGCCAGCAGCTTGGAGACAGCGGGCTACACCTTC. Translating it yields CASSLETAGYTF. The chain carries TRBV7-9 and TRBJ1-2, with D possibly matching TRBD1 (5 bases). The CDR3 contains 12 residues. Germline-derived CDR1 and CDR2 are SEHNR and FQNEAQ (reference sequence). Trimming pared 3 bases from V and 8 bases from J, leaving 10 bases between.

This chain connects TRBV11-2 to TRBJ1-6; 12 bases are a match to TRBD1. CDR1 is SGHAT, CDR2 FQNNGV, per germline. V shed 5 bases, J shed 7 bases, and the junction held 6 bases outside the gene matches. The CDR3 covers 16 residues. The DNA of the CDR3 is TGTGCCAGCAGCATGGGACAGGGGGCTGGGAATTCACCCCTCCACTTT. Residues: CASSMGQGAGNSPLHF.

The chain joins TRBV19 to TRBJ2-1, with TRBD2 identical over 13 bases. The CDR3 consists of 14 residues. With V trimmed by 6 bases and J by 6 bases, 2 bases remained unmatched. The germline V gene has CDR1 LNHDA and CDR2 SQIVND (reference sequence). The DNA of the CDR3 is TGTGCCAGTAGGGGGACTAGCGGGGTCAATGAGCAGTTCTTC. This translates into CASRGTSGVNEQFF.

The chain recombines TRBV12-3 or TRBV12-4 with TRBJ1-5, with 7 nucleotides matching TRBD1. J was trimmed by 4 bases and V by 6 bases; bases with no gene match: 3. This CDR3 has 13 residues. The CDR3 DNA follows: TGTGCCAGCAGAGGACAGGTTAATCAGCCCCAGCATTTT. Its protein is CASRGQVNQPQHF.

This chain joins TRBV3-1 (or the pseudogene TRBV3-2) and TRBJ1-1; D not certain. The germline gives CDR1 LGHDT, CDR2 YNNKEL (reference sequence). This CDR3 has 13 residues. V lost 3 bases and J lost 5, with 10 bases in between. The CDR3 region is CASSHGVGTEAFF. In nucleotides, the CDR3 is TGTGCCAGCAGCCACGGGGTGGGGACTGAAGCTTTCTTT.

CDR3: CASSLSRSYGYTF. DNA of the CDR3: TGTGCCAGCAGTTTATCGAGGAGTTATGGCTACACCTTC. The chain recombines TRBV27 with TRBJ1-2; D ambiguous. Trimming took 0 bases from V and 5 from J, leaving 7 bases between them. CDR1 MNHEY and CDR2 SMNVEV come from the germline V gene (reference sequence). CDR3 size: 13 residues.